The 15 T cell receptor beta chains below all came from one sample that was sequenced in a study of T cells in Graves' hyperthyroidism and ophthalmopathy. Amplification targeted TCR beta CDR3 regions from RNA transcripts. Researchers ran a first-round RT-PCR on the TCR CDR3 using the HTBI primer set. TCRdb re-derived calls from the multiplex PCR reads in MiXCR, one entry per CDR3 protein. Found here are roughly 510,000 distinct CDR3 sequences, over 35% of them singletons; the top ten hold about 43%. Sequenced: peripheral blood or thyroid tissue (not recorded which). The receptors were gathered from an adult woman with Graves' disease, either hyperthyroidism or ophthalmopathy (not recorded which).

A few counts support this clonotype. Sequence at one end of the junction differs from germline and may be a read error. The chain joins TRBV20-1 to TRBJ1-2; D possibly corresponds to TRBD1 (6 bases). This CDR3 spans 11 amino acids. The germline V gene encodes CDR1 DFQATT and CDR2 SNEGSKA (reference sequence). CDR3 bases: TGCAGTGCAAACCGGGACACCACTTCTTCCTTC. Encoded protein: CSANRDTTSSF.

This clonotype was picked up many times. Here the CDR3 reads CSVEDVRQVGETQYF. CDR3 nucleotide sequence: TGCAGCGTTGAAGACGTGCGGCAGGTCGGGGAGACCCAGTACTTC. The chain has TRBV29-1 and TRBJ2-5; D not certain. This CDR3 comprises 15 residues. CDR1 and CDR2 (germline): SQVTM, ANQGSEA. V gave up 0 bases and J gave up 5 bases, with 16 bases separating them.

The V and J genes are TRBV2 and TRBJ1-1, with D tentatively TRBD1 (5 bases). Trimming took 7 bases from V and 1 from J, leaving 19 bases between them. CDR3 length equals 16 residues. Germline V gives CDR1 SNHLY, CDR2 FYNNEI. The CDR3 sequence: CASTKTGATANTEAFF. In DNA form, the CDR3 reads TGTGCCAGCACAAAAACTGGGGCAACGGCGAACACTGAAGCTTTCTTT.

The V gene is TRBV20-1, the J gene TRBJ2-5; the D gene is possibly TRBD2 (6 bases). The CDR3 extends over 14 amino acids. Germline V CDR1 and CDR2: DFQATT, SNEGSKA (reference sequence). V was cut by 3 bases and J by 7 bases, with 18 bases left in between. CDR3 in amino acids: CSAREGPAIGTQYF. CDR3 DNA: TGCAGTGCTAGGGAGGGACCAGCCATTGGGACCCAGTACTTC.

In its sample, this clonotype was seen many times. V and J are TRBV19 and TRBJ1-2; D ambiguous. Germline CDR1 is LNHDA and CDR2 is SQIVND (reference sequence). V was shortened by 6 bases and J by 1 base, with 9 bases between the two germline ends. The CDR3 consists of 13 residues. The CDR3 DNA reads TGTGCCAGTAGAACGGAGCATAACTATGGCTACACCTTC. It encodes CASRTEHNYGYTF. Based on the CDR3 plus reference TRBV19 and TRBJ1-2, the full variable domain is DGGITQSPKYLFRKEGQNVTLSCEQNLNHDAMYWYRQDPGQGLRLIYYSQIVNDFQKGDIAEGYSVSREKKESFPLTVTSAQKNPTAFYLCASRTEHNYGYTFGSGTRLTVV.

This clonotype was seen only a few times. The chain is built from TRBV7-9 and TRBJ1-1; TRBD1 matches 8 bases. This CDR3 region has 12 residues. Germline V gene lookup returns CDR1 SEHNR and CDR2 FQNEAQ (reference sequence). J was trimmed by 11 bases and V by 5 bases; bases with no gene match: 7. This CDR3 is CASSPGQDGAFF. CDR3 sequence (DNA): TGTGCCAGCAGCCCGGGACAGGACGGGGCTTTCTTT.

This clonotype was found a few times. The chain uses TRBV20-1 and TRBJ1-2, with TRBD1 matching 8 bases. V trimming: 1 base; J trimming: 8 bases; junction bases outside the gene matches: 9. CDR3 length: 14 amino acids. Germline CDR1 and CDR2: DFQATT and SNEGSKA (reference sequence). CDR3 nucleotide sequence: TGCAGTGCTAGAGCGCCGGACAGGGCCTACGGCTACACCTTC. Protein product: CSARAPDRAYGYTF.

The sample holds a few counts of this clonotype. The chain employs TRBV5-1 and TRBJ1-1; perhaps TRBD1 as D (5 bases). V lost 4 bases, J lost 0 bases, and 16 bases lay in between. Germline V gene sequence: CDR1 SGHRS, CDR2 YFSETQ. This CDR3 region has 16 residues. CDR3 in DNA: TGCGCCAGCAGCGGGACCTCCTCCCCCCTGAACACTGAAGCTTTCTTT. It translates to CASSGTSSPLNTEAFF. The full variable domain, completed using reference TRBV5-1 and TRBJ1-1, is KAGVTQTPRYLIKTRGQQVTLSCSPISGHRSVSWYQQTPGQGLQFLFEYFSETQRNKGNFPGRFSGRQFSNSRSEMNVSTLELGDSALYLCASSGTSSPLNTEAFFGQGTRLTVV.

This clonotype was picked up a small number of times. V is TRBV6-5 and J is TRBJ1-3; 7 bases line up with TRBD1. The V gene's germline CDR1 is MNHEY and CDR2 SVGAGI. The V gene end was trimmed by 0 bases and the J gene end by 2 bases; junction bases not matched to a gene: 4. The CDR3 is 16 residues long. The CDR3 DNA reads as TGTGCCAGCAGTTACTCGACGCAGGGGGCTGGAAACACCATATATTTT. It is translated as CASSYSTQGAGNTIYF.

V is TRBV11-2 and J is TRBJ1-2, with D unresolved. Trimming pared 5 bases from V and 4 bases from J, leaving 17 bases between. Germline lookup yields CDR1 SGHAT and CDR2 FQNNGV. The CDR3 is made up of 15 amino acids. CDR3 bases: TGTGCCAGCAGCCAGCGAGGCGGGTCCCCCTATGGCTACACCTTC. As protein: CASSQRGGSPYGYTF.

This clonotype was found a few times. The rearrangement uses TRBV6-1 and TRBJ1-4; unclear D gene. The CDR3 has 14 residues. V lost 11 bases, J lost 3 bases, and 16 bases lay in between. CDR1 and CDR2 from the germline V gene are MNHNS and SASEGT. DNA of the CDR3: TGTGCCGGTCGGACCGCCGGACCTAATGAAAAACTGTTTTTT. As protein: CAGRTAGPNEKLFF.

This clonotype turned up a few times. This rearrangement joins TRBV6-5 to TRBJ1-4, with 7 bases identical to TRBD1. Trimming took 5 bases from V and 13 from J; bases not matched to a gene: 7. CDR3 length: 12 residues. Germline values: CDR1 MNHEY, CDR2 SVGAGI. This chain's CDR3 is CASSLRQGGLFF. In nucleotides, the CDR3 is TGTGCCAGCAGTCTCAGACAGGGAGGACTGTTTTTT.

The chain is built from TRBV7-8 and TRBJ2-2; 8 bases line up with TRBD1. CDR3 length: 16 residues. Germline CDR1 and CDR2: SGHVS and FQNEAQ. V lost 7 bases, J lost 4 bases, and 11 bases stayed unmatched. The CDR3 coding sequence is TGTGCCAGCAAGACCCGGCCAGGGGGCATCACCGGGGAGCTGTTTTTT. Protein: CASKTRPGGITGELFF.

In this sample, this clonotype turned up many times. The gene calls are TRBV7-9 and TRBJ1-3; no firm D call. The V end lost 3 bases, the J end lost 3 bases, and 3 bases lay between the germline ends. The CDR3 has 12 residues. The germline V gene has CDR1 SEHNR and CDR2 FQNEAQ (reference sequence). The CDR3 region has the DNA TGTGCCAGCAGCTTTAATGGAAACACCATATATTTT. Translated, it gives CASSFNGNTIYF.

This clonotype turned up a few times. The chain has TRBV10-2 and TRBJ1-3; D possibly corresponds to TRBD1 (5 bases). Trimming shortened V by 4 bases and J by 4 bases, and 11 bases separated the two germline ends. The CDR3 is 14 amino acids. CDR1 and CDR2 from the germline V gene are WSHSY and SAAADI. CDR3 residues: CASSVQGEGNTIYF. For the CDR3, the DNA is TGCGCCAGCAGTGTCCAGGGCGAAGGAAACACCATATATTTT.